This T cell receptor beta chain is drawn from a study of beta chain features in type 1 diabetes. Whole-study results and caveats: It was not settled here whether HLA type affects TCRB rearrangement.

Only one heparinised blood draw was taken per donor, and its volume averaged roughly 120 mL. Isolation of CD4+ naive, central memory, regulatory and stem cell-like memory cells was achieved by sorting via CD45RO/CCR7/CD25/CD127/CD95/CD27. CDR3 length: 13 amino acids. Trimming cost V 6 bases and J 3 bases, with 11 bases left between them. Germline CDR1 and CDR2: KGHSH and LQKENI. The investigators reverse transcribed all of the isolated RNA, so they sequenced expressed TCRB transcripts. About 3.57 million reads were obtained on average from naive, central memory and regulatory T cell samples. This table comes from immunoSEQ multiplex PCR, and its TCRdb copy is limited to in-frame clones, with some not included. Of 120,000 to 150,000 clones in the sample, under 60% were seen once. Remarks on this clone: The target antigen is unknown. Additional DNA sequences in this sample encode the identical CDR3.

This sequence was found in a man in his late teens or twenties in good health. The sequenced material came from Tregs from blood. The rearrangement uses TRBV18 and TRBJ1-2; a possible D gene is TRBD1 (5 bases). In DNA form, the CDR3 reads TGTGCCAGCTCTCCTGACAGTGACTATGGCTACACCTTC. It is translated as CASSPDSDYGYTF.